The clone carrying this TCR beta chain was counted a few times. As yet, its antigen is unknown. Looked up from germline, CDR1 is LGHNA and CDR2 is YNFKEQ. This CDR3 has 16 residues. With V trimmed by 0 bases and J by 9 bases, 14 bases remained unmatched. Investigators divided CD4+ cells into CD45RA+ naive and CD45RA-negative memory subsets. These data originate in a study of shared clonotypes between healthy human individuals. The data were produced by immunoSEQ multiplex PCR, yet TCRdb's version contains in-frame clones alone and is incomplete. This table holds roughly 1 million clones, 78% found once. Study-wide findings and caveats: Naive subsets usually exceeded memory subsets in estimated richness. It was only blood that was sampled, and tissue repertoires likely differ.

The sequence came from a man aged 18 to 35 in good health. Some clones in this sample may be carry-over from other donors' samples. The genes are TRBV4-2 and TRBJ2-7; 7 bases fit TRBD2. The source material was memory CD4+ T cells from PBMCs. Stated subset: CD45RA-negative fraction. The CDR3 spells CASSQDRNSGPRGQYF. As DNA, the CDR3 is TGTGCCAGCAGCCAAGATCGGAATAGCGGGCCAAGGGGGCAGTACTTC.